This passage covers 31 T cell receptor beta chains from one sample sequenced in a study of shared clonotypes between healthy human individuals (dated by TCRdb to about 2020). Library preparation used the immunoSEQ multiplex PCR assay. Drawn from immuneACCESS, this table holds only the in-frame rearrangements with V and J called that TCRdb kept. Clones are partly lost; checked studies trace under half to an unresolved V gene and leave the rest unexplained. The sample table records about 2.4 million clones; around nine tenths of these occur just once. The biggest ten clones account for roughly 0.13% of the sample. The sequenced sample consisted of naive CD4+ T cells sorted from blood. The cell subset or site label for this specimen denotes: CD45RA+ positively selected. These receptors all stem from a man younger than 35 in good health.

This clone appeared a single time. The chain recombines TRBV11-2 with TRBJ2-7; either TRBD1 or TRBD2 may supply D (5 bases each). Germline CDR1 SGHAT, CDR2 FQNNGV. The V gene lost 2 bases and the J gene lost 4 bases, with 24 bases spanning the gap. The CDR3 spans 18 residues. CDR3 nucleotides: TGTGCCAGCAGCTTAAGACCGGGACGGTCGCTGGGAAGTTACGAGCAGTACTTC. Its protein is CASSLRPGRSLGSYEQYF.

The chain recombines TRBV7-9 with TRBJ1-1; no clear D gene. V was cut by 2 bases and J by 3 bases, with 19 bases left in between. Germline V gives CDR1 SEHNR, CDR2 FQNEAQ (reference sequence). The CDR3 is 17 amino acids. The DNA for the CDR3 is TGTGCCAGCAGCTTATCCCTTGGGGTCAGTCTCGACACTGAAGCTTTCTTT. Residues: CASSLSLGVSLDTEAFF.

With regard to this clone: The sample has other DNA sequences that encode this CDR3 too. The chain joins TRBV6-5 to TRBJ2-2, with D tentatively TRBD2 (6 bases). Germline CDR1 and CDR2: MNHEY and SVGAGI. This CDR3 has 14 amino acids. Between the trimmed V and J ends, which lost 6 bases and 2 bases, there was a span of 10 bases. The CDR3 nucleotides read TGTGCCAGCAGCCTCGGACTAAACACCGGGGAGCTGTTTTTT. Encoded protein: CASSLGLNTGELFF.

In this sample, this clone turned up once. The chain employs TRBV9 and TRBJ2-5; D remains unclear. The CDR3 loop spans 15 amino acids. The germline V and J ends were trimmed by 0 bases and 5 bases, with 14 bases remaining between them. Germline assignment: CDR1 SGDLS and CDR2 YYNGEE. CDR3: CASSVVAHPQETQYF. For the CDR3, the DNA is TGTGCCAGCAGCGTAGTCGCTCATCCTCAGGAGACCCAGTACTTC.

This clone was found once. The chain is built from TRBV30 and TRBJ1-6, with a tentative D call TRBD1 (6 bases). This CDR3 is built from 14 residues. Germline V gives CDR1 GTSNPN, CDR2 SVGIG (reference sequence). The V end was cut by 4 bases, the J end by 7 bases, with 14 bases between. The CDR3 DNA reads TGTGCCTGGACTGGCGGGGGCAGAAATTCACCCCTCCACTTT. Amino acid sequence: CAWTGGGRNSPLHF. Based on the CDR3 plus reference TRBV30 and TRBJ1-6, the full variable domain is SQTIHQWPATLVQPVGSPLSLECTVEGTSNPNLYWYRQAAGRGLQLLFYSVGIGQISSEVPQNLSASRPQDRQFILSSKKLLLSDSGFYLCAWTGGGRNSPLHFGNGTRLTVT.

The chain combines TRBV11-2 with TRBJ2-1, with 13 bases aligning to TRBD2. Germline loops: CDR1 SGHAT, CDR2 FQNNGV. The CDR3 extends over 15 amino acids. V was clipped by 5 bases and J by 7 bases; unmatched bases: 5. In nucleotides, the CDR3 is TGTGCCAGCAGCCCACTAGCGGGAGGGCCGAATGAGCAGTTCTTC. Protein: CASSPLAGGPNEQFF.

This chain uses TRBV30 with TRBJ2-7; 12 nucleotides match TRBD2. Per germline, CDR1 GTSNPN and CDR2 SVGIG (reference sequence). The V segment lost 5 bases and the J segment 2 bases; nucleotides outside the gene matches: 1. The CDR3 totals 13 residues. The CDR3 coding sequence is TGTGCCTGGCTAGCGGGAGGGACCTACGAGCAGTACTTC. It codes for CAWLAGGTYEQYF.

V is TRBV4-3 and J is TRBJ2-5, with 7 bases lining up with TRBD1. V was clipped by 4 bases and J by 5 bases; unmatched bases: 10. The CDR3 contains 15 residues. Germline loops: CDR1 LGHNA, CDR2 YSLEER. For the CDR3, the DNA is TGCGCCAGCAGCCGGAATAAAGGGGGCGGCGAGACCCAGTACTTC. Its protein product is CASSRNKGGGETQYF.

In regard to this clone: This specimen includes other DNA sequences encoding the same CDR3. The CDR3, as DNA: TGTGCCAGCAGCTTAGTTGCCGACACTGAAGCTTTCTTT. Translating it yields CASSLVADTEAFF. This chain links TRBV11-2 with TRBJ1-1; D is ambiguous. The ends were cut back, 1 base at V and 3 bases at J, with 6 bases in the middle. Germline assignment: CDR1 SGHAT and CDR2 FQNNGV. The CDR3 contains 13 residues.

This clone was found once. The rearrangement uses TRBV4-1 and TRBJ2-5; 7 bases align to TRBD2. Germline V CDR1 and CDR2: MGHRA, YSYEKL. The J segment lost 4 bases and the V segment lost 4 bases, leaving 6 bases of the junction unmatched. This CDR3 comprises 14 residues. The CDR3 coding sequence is TGCGCCAGCAGCCGGGGGAGGGAGCGAGAGACCCAGTACTTC. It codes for CASSRGRERETQYF.

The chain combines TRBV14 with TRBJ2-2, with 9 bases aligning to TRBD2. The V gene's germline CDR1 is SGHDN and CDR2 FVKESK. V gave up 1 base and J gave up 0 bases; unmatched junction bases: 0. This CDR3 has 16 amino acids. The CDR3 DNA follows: TGTGCCAGCAGCCAAGTAGCGGGGGCGAACACCGGGGAGCTGTTTTTT. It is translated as CASSQVAGANTGELFF.

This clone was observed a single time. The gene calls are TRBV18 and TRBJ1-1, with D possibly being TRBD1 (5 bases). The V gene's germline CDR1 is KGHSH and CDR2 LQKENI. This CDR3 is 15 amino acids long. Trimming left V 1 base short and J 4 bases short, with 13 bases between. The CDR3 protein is CASSPRQLGVTEAFF. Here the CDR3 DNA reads TGTGCCAGCTCACCACGACAGCTTGGAGTCACTGAAGCTTTCTTT. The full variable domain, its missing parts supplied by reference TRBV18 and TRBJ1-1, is NAGVMQNPRHLVRRRGQEARLRCSPMKGHSHVYWYRQLPEEGLKFMVYLQKENIIDESGMPKERFSAEFPKEGPSILRIQQVVRGDSAAYFCASSPRQLGVTEAFFGQGTRLTVV.

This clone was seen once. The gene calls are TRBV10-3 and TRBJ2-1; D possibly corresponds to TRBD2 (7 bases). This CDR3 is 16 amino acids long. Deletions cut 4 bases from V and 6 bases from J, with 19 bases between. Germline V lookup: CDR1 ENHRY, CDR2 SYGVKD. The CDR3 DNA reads TGTGCCATCAGTGCCCAGAGGGGGGGAGTGGGCAATGAGCAGTTCTTC. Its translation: CAISAQRGGVGNEQFF.

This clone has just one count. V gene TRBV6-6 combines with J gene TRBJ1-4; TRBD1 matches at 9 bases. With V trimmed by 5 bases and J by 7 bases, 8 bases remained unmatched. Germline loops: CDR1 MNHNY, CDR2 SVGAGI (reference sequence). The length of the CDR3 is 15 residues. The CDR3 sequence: CASSGPGQGGEKLFF. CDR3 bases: TGTGCCAGCAGTGGGCCGGGACAGGGAGGTGAAAAACTGTTTTTT.

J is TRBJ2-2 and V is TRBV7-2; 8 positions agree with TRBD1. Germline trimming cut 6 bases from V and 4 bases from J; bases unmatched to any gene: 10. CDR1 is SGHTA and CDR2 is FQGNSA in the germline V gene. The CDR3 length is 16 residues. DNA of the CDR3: TGTGCCAGCAGAGGCTTTCAGGGGGCCGGCACCGGGGAGCTGTTTTTT. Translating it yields CASRGFQGAGTGELFF.

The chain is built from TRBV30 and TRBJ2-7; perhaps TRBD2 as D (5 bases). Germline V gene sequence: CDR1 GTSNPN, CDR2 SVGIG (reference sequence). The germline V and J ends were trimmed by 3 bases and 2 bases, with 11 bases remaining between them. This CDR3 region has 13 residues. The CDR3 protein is CAWRITGTYEQYF. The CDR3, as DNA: TGTGCCTGGAGGATAACCGGGACCTACGAGCAGTACTTC.

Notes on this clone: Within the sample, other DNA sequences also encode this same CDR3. CDR3: CASSPSGGSYNEQFF. CDR3 sequence (DNA): TGTGCCAGCTCGCCTAGCGGGGGCTCCTACAATGAGCAGTTCTTC. This rearrangement joins TRBV18 to TRBJ2-1; TRBD2 agrees at 10 bases. The CDR3 is 15 amino acids. The trim removed 6 bases at V and 0 bases at J, leaving 2 bases unmatched. From germline, CDR1 is KGHSH and CDR2 LQKENI.

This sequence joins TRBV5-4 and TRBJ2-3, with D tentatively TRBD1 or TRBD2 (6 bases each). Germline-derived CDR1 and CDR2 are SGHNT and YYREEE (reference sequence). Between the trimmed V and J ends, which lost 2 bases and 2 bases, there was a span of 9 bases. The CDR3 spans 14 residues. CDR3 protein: CASSFRGATDTQYF. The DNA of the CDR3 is TGTGCCAGCAGCTTTAGGGGGGCCACAGATACGCAGTATTTT.

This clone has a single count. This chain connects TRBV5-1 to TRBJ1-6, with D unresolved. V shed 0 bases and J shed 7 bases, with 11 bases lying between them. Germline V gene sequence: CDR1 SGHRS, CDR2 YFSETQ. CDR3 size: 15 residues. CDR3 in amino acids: CASSLEGMGNSPLHF. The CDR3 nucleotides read TGCGCCAGCAGCTTGGAAGGGATGGGCAATTCACCCCTCCACTTT.

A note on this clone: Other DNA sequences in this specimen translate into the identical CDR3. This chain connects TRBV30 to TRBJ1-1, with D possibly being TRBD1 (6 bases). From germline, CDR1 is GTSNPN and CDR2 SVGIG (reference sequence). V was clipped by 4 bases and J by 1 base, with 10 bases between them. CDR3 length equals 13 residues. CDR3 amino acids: CAWMRGGNTEAFF. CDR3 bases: TGTGCCTGGATGAGGGGGGGGAACACTGAAGCTTTCTTT.

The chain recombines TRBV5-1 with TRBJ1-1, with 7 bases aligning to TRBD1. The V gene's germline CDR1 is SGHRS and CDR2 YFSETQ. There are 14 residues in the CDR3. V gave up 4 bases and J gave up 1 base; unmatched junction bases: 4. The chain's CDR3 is CASSRDSSNTEAFF. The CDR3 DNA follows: TGCGCCAGCAGCCGGGACAGCTCGAACACTGAAGCTTTCTTT.

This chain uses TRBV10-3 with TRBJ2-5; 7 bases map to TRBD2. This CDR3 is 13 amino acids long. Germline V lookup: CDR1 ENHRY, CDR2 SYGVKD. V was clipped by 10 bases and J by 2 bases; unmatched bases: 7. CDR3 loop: CATFGGSQETQYF. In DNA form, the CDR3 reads TGTGCCACCTTCGGGGGGTCACAAGAGACCCAGTACTTC.

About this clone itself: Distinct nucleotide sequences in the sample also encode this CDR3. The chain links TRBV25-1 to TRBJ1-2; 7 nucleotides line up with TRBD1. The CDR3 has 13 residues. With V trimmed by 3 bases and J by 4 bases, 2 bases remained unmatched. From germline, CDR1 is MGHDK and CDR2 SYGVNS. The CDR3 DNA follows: TGTGCCAGCAGTGAGTCAGGGGGCTATGGCTACACCTTC. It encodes CASSESGGYGYTF.

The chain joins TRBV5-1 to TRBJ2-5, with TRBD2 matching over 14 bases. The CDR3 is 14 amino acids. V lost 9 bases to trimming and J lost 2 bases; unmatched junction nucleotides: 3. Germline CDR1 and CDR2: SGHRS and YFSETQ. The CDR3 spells CATTSGRVQETQYF. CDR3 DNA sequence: TGCGCCACGACTAGCGGGAGGGTACAAGAGACCCAGTACTTC.

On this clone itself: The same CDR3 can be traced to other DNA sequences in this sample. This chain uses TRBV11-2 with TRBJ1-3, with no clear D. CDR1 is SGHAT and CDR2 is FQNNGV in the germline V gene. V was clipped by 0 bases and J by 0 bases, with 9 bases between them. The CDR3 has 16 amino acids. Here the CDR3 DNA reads TGTGCCAGCAGCTTAGAGGGCCGGAGCTCTGGAAACACCATATATTTT. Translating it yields CASSLEGRSSGNTIYF.

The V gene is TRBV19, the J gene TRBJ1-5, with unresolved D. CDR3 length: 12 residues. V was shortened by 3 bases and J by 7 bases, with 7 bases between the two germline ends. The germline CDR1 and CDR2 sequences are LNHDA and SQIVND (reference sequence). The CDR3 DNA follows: TGTGCCAGTAGTATCGGACCACAGCCCCAGCATTTT. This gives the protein CASSIGPQPQHF.

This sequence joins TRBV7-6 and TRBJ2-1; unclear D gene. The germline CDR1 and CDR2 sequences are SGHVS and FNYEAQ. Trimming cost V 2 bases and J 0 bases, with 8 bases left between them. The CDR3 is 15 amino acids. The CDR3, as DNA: TGTGCCAGCAGCTTAAGTCAGAGCTCCTACAATGAGCAGTTCTTC. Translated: CASSLSQSSYNEQFF.

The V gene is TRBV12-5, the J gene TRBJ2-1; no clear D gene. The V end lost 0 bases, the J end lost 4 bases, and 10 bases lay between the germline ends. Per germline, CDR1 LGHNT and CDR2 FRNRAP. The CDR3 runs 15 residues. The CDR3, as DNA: TGTGCTAGTGGTTTGGTGGTACAGCCATACAATGAGCAGTTCTTC. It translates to CASGLVVQPYNEQFF.

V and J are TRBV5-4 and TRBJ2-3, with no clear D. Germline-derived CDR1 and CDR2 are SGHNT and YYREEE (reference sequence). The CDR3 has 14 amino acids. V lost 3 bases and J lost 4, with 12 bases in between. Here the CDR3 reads CASSSLGPADTQYF. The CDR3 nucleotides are TGTGCCAGCAGCTCCCTTGGACCGGCAGATACGCAGTATTTT. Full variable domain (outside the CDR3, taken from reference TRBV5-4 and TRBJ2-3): ETGVTQSPTHLIKTRGQQVTLRCSSQSGHNTVSWYQQALGQGPQFIFQYYREEENGRGNFPPRFSGLQFPNYSSELNVNALELDDSALYLCASSSLGPADTQYFGPGTRLTVL.

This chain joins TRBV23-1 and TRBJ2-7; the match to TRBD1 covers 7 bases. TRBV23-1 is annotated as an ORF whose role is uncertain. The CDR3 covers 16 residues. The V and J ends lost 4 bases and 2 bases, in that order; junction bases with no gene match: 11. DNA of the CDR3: TGCGCCAGCAGTCCATACAGGGGACCAGGGGCCTACGAGCAGTACTTC. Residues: CASSPYRGPGAYEQYF.

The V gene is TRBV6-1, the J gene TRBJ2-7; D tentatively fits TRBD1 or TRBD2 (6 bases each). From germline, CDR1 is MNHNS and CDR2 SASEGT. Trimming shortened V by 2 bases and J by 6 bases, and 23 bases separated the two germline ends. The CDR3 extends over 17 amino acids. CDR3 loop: CASSELGGRGIVGEQYF. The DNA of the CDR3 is TGTGCCAGCAGTGAACTGGGGGGCAGAGGGATTGTGGGCGAGCAGTACTTC.